This entry is about one TCR beta chain. Method: immunoSEQ multiplex PCR; TCRdb's copy keeps in-frame clones and lacks some. This table has some 110,000 clones, approximately 90% appearing once. This entry comes from a study of control samples from healthy donors and cancer patients. Trimming took off 0 bases at V and 6 bases at J, with 9 bases between the two ends. CDR1 is MNHEY, CDR2 SMNVEV, per germline (reference sequence). This CDR3 is 15 amino acids long. The clonotype originates from a woman in her 70s in good health. Sequenced input: blood. The V call is TRBV27, the J call TRBJ1-6; weak D call: TRBD1 (5 bases). The CDR3: CASSLSRGANSPLHF. The CDR3 DNA is TGTGCCAGCAGTTTATCCCGAGGGGCTAATTCACCCCTCCACTTT.